This T cell receptor (beta chain) stems from a study of molecular identifiers for immune sequencing clone quantification. Study information: Replicate RNA from 20,000 or 100,000 naive CD8 T cells formed five aliquots; four were sequenced.

The ends were cut back, 0 bases at V and 5 bases at J, with 14 bases in the middle. From germline, CDR1 is MGHRA and CDR2 YSYEKL. The CDR3 is made up of 17 amino acids. This clonotype was recorded many times. As yet, its antigen is unknown. One entry per CDR3 protein results from TCRdb running MiXCR on the PCR reads. Among nearly 650,000 distinct CDR3 sequences listed, less than 30% were seen once. Study-level findings and limits: In naive cells, under 1% of molecules belonged to clones above 20 RNA copies, against over 99% in effector cells. Barcode sharing among identical TCR molecules could make large clones appear smaller.

The clonotype comes from a human donor in good health. Some libraries in this study had Jurkat cell RNA spiked in. The chain links TRBV4-1 to TRBJ1-6; no clear D gene. Material: naive CD8+ T cells from blood, with Jurkat cell RNA spiked in. Subset in this sample: FACS-sorted CD8+CD4-CCR7+CD45RA+ naive T cells. The CDR3 spells CASSQDNPRVHNSPLHF. CDR3 DNA sequence: TGCGCCAGCAGCCAAGATAACCCCCGGGTACATAATTCACCCCTCCACTTT.